Listed below are T cell receptor beta chains from one sample, sequenced in a study of T cells after yellow fever vaccination. TCRdb reprocessed the 5' RACE reads via MiXCR and lists one record per CDR3 protein. The table lists about 580,000 distinct CDR3 sequences, approximately 16% of them singletons. The source material was PBMCs, sampled 5 to 6 days after the first yellow fever vaccination. The source is a man aged 18 to 29 who received the YFV17D yellow fever vaccine. Both conserved end residues are part of each CDR3. D genes are given only for firm matches. Some rows mark clone size as missing; the rest say once, few, many or name a class of expanded clone.

d_call j_call v_call clone_size cdr3_nt cdr3_aa
TRBD2 TRBJ2-4 TRBV5-6 NA TGTGCCAGCAGCGCAGTCCTAGCGGGGTTAAACATTCAGTACTTC CASSAVLAGLNIQYF
NA TRBJ2-7 TRBV15 few TGTGCCACCAGCAGAGATCCAGTATACGAGCAGTACTTC CATSRDPVYEQYF
NA TRBJ1-5 TRBV18 few TGTGCCAGCTCACGAGACGGGGGGGGCTTGAGCAATCAGCCCCAGCATTTT CASSRDGGGLSNQPQHF
NA TRBJ1-3 TRBV6-1 NA TGTGCCAGCAGTCCCGTGGGTATGCCGAGGACCATATATTTT CASSPVGMPRTIYF
NA TRBJ2-1 TRBV5-1 few TGCGCCAGCAGCTTCCTAGACAATGAGCAGTTCTTC CASSFLDNEQFF
NA TRBJ2-1 TRBV5-4 few TGTGCCAGCAGCCGTGGGGGGGGCCCGATCAATGAGCAGTTCTTC CASSRGGGPINEQFF
NA TRBJ2-7 TRBV27 few TGTGCCAGCAAGAGGGCCCTGGTCGAGCAGTACTTC CASKRALVEQYF
TRBD1 TRBJ1-5 TRBV11-2 few TGTGCCAGCAGCCCCTATACAGGGGCGCCGGGCAATCAGCCCCAGCATTTT CASSPYTGAPGNQPQHF
TRBD1 TRBJ2-5 TRBV20-1 NA TGCAGTGCTCCAGACAGGGGCCAAGAGACCCAGTACTTC CSAPDRGQETQYF
NA TRBJ2-1 TRBV24-1 few TGTGCCACCAGTGATTTGCACGGGGTTAGGGATGAGCAGTTCTTC CATSDLHGVRDEQFF
TRBD1 TRBJ1-1 TRBV12-3/TRBV12-4 few TGTGCCAGCAGCTTCACAGGGGTGAACACTGAAGCTTTCTTT CASSFTGVNTEAFF
NA TRBJ1-6 TRBV4-2 few TGTGCCAGCAGCCAAGATGAAATAACCCTCCACTTT CASSQDEITLHF
TRBD2 TRBJ2-3 TRBV27 NA TGTGCCAGCAGTCCTAGCGGGGGCCCCCGGGGGGATACGCAGTATTTT CASSPSGGPRGDTQYF
TRBD1 TRBJ2-5 TRBV29-1 NA TGCAGCGTAACCGGGACAGGGGAGATAGAGACCCAGTACTTC CSVTGTGEIETQYF
NA TRBJ2-5 TRBV12-3/TRBV12-4 few TGTGCCAGCAGGCCGACTAGTCAAGAGACCCAGTACTTC CASRPTSQETQYF
NA TRBJ2-7 TRBV12-3/TRBV12-4 NA TGTGCCAGCAGCTCTCGGTACCACTACGAGCAGTACTTC CASSSRYHYEQYF
NA TRBJ1-4 TRBV24-1 few TGTGCCACCAGTGATCTACGGGGCGAAAAACTGTTTTTT CATSDLRGEKLFF
NA TRBJ2-5 TRBV15 NA TGTGCCACCAGCACGGAGCAAGAGACCCAGTACTTC CATSTEQETQYF
NA TRBJ2-3 TRBV4-3 NA TGCGCCAGCAGCCAAGCCCCAGGTCCTAGCACAGATACGCAGTATTTT CASSQAPGPSTDTQYF
TRBD1 TRBJ2-7 TRBV6-5 few TGTGCCAGCAGTTCCTACAGGGGTCGAACCTACGAGCAGTACTTC CASSSYRGRTYEQYF
NA TRBJ2-5 TRBV5-1 NA TGCGCCAGCAGCTTGGTCCGAGGGGGCCAAGAGACCCAGTACTTC CASSLVRGGQETQYF
TRBD2 TRBJ2-3 TRBV20-1 NA TGCAGTGCTAGAGATAGAGCGGGGGGGCGGACGCAGTATTTT CSARDRAGGRTQYF